The clone carrying this T cell receptor beta chain has a count of ten or more. Its antigen is as yet unknown. Amplification of TCR beta CDR3 regions was performed using RNA transcripts as template. TCR CDR3 regions were first amplified by RT-PCR with HTBI primers. MiXCR was run by TCRdb on the multiplex PCR reads, yielding one entry per CDR3 protein. Here the sample spans about 200,000 distinct CDR3 sequences, 17% being singletons. The sample originates from a study of T cells in Graves' hyperthyroidism and ophthalmopathy. Study-level findings and limits: The model anticipated ophthalmopathy a median around 6 months pre-onset.

The diagnoses drew upon clinical symptoms, serum thyroxine and TRAb, thyroid ultrasound and orbital computed tomography. The CDR3 spans 15 residues. Unmatched junction bases numbered 6, after V lost 3 bases and J lost 4 bases. Germline V lookup: CDR1 MDHEN, CDR2 SYDVKM. J is TRBJ2-1 and V is TRBV28; 7 positions match TRBD2. Sequencing input: blood. This receptor was obtained from a man between 50 and 59 years old with Graves' hyperthyroidism. This CDR3 reads CASSFGLAAYNEQFF. CDR3 bases: TGTGCCAGCAGTTTTGGTCTAGCGGCTTACAATGAGCAGTTCTTC.